Listed below are T cell receptor beta chains from one sample, sequenced in a study of T cell responses to AZD1222 COVID-19 vaccine. TCRdb keeps only in-frame clones here, not all; method: immunoSEQ multiplex PCR. The repertoire holds more than 80,000 clones, with about 90% as singletons. This specimen was peripheral blood, taken 28 days after the second AZD1222 dose. These receptors were obtained from an adult who received the AZD1222 COVID-19 vaccine. Each CDR3 is given with its conserved first and last residue. D genes are given only for firm matches. Clone size is not always given. Where it is, it says once, few, many or a class for expanded clones.

TGCGCCAGCAGCTTGGCGGGGACTGGAAACACCATATATTTT | CASSLAGTGNTIYF | . | . | TRBJ1-3 | TRBV5-1
TGCGCCAGCAGCCAAGAACCGGGTAGGGCTCCGCAGTATTTT | CASSQEPGRAPQYF | . | . | TRBJ2-3 | TRBV4-3
TGTGCCAGCAGTGAGGCCCGCGGACTGGATCAGCCCCAGCATTTT | CASSEARGLDQPQHF | . | . | TRBJ1-5 | TRBV2
TGTGCCAGCAGTCCAATTTTAAGTCCTAGGGTTGGGGCTGGGGCCAACGTCCTGACTTTC | CASSPILSPRVGAGANVLTF | . | . | TRBJ2-6 | TRBV27
TGTGCCAGCAGCCAAGATTCAGTCGGGTTAGGTTCACCCCTCCACTTT | CASSQDSVGLGSPLHF | . | . | TRBJ1-6 | TRBV3-1/TRBV3-2
TGTGCCAGCAGACCAGGGGGGGCTAATGAAAAACTGTTTTTT | CASRPGGANEKLFF | TRBD1 | . | TRBJ1-4 | TRBV28
TGTGCCAGCAGCTTAGGAGGGTTTGATCAGCCCCAGCATTTT | CASSLGGFDQPQHF | . | . | TRBJ1-5 | TRBV7-2
TGTGCCAGCAGCCAAGATTACCAGGCAGGTAGAGGCAATGAGCAGTTCTTC | CASSQDYQAGRGNEQFF | . | . | TRBJ2-1 | TRBV14
TGTGCCAGCAGCTTAAGGGAGTGGGACATTCAGTACTTC | CASSLREWDIQYF | . | . | TRBJ2-4 | TRBV11-3
TGCGCCACCGACCGGGGCCCCAAGGATTCACCCCTCCACTTT | CATDRGPKDSPLHF | . | . | TRBJ1-6 | TRBV10-1
TGTGCAAGTCGCCTCGTCGGGAACAGGGGGCCTCTCGAAAAACTGTTTTTT | CASRLVGNRGPLEKLFF | . | . | TRBJ1-4 | TRBV12-2
TGTGCCTGGAGTGAGACTAGTTTAGAGACCCAGTACTTC | CAWSETSLETQYF | . | . | TRBJ2-5 | TRBV30
TGTGCCAGCAGCTTAGGAGGGGCGCACACTGAAGCTTTCTTT | CASSLGGAHTEAFF | . | . | TRBJ1-1 | TRBV11-3
TGTGCCAGCAGCCAAGCCAGGACCGAGACCGGGGAGCTGTTTTTT | CASSQARTETGELFF | . | . | TRBJ2-2 | TRBV14
TGTGCCAGCAGCACCACCTACGAGCAGTACTTC | CASSTTYEQYF | . | few | TRBJ2-7 | TRBV7-2
TGTGCCACCGGGGGACCGACCACAGATACGCAGTATTTT | CATGGPTTDTQYF | . | . | TRBJ2-3 | TRBV28
TGCAGCGTTGAAGGGGGACTGGACACCGGGGAGCTGTTTTTT | CSVEGGLDTGELFF | . | . | TRBJ2-2 | TRBV29-1
TGTGCCAGCAGCCTACAGGGAGGCTATGGCTACACCTTC | CASSLQGGYGYTF | . | . | TRBJ1-2 | TRBV3-1/TRBV3-2
TGCGCCAGCAGTTCTGGCGGGGTGACCTACGAGCAGTACTTC | CASSSGGVTYEQYF | . | . | TRBJ2-7 | TRBV5-1
TGTGCCAGCAGCTCCGGATGGACTGAAGCTTTCTTT | CASSSGWTEAFF | . | . | TRBJ1-1 | TRBV11-2
TGTGCCAGCAGTTTGGGGAATCAGCCCCAGCATTTT | CASSLGNQPQHF | . | . | TRBJ1-5 | TRBV12-3/TRBV12-4
TGTGCCAGCAGCTTAAGTGGCGGGGGGGCCTTAGATACGCAGTATTTT | CASSLSGGGALDTQYF | TRBD2 | . | TRBJ2-3 | TRBV7-3
TGTGCCAGCAGTCTGACAGTTGGCACTGAAGCTTTCTTT | CASSLTVGTEAFF | . | . | TRBJ1-1 | TRBV12-3/TRBV12-4
TGTGCCAGCAGCCAAGATGGGAGGAACGGCTCACCCCTCCACTTT | CASSQDGRNGSPLHF | . | . | TRBJ1-6 | TRBV14
TGTGCCAGCAGCTTAAGTCAGAACACTGAAGCTTTCTTT | CASSLSQNTEAFF | . | . | TRBJ1-1 | TRBV7-3
TGCAGCGTTGAGCAAACAGGGTCGGGAGCTTTCTTT | CSVEQTGSGAFF | . | . | TRBJ1-1 | TRBV29-1
TGTGCCAGCAGGTCGGAAGGGAACACTGAAGCTTTCTTT | CASRSEGNTEAFF | . | . | TRBJ1-1 | TRBV6-4
TGTGCCAGCAGGCGGGACAGGGAACACACTGAAGCTTTCTTT | CASRRDREHTEAFF | TRBD1 | . | TRBJ1-1 | TRBV28
TGCGCCAGCAGCTTGGGTACAGGGGGCTCCTACGAGCAGTACTTC | CASSLGTGGSYEQYF | TRBD1 | few | TRBJ2-7 | TRBV5-1
TGCAGCGTTGATCGTGTAGAGCAGTTCTTC | CSVDRVEQFF | . | once | TRBJ2-1 | TRBV29-1
TGTGCCAGCAGCTTATCCCCTAGCGTGGGACAAGAGACCCAGTACTTC | CASSLSPSVGQETQYF | . | . | TRBJ2-5 | TRBV7-7
TGTGCCCCAGGGTGGGGGGGTGGATATGGCTACACCTTC | CAPGWGGGYGYTF | . | . | TRBJ1-2 | TRBV6-4
TGTGCCAGCAGCACGGGACAGAAAAATGAAAAACTGTTTTTT | CASSTGQKNEKLFF | TRBD1 | . | TRBJ1-4 | TRBV25-1
TGTGCCAGCAACCCTGACAGGGGGACGTATTCACCCCTCCACTTT | CASNPDRGTYSPLHF | TRBD1 | . | TRBJ1-6 | TRBV28
TGTGCCAGCAGCTTCGGGACTAGCGGGGGGATCACAGATACGCAGTATTTT | CASSFGTSGGITDTQYF | TRBD2 | . | TRBJ2-3 | TRBV13
TGTGCCAGCTCACCACCGGGAGAGACCCAGTACTTC | CASSPPGETQYF | . | once | TRBJ2-5 | TRBV18
TGTGCCAGCAGCTTCGGCAGGGAGACCCAGTACTTC | CASSFGRETQYF | . | . | TRBJ2-5 | TRBV14
TGTGCCAGCAGCTTAATGTCTGGGCACCAAAATGACAATGAGCAGTTCTTC | CASSLMSGHQNDNEQFF | . | . | TRBJ2-1 | TRBV7-3
TGTGCCAGCAGCGGTTCGGCAGGGAGCTCCTACAATGAGCAGTTCTTC | CASSGSAGSSYNEQFF | . | . | TRBJ2-1 | TRBV28
TGTGCCAGCAGACCGGGACAGGGAGATGAGCAGTTCTTC | CASRPGQGDEQFF | TRBD1 | . | TRBJ2-1 | TRBV28
TGTGCCAGCAGGGGACTAGCGGGGGGGGAGCTGTTTTTT | CASRGLAGGELFF | TRBD2 | . | TRBJ2-2 | TRBV6-5
TGTGCCAGCAGCGTCGGGGGCGGGGCGGGTCAGCCCCAGCATTTT | CASSVGGGAGQPQHF | . | . | TRBJ1-5 | TRBV9
TGTGCCACCAGTGATGTAACCACAGGGTCGGAGACCCAGTACTTC | CATSDVTTGSETQYF | . | once | TRBJ2-5 | TRBV24-1
TGCAGTGCCCGGACAGAACTTGGCTACACCTTC | CSARTELGYTF | . | . | TRBJ1-2 | TRBV20-1
TGTGCCAGCAGTGATATGGGGCAGGGGGTTTCCAATGAGCAGTTCTTC | CASSDMGQGVSNEQFF | TRBD1 | . | TRBJ2-1 | TRBV6-1
TGTGCCAGCAGTACAGGGGATTGGGCCCAAGAGACCCAGTACTTC | CASSTGDWAQETQYF | TRBD1 | once | TRBJ2-5 | TRBV2
TGTGCCAGCAGCTTAGCGGGACAGAGCTCTGGAAACACCATATATTTT | CASSLAGQSSGNTIYF | TRBD1 | . | TRBJ1-3 | TRBV7-6
TGCGCCAGCAGCTTACAATCCGGGACAGGAGAAAAACTGTTTTTT | CASSLQSGTGEKLFF | TRBD1 | once | TRBJ1-4 | TRBV5-1
TGTGCCAGCAGCTGGACAGGAGGGCACACTGAAGCTTTCTTT | CASSWTGGHTEAFF | TRBD1 | once | TRBJ1-1 | TRBV7-9